A selection of T cell receptor beta chains follows, all from one sample in a study of cytomegalovirus exposure and HLA in healthy donors. The repertoire was sequenced with immunoSEQ multiplex PCR; TCRdb's copy has only in-frame clones and lacks some. The repertoire holds about 130,000 clones, with approximately 74% as singletons. The sample consisted of PBMCs. The receptor set was obtained from a male donor in good health and CMV-seronegative. Both conserved end residues are part of each CDR3. Fields, in order: clone size, V gene, J gene, D gene, CDR3 protein, CDR3 DNA. A D gene is named only where the DNA matches it firmly. A row's size may be missing; if present it is once, few, many or a size class.

size: -
V: TRBV4-3
J: TRBJ2-1
D: TRBD2
CDR3: CASRHNRLAGINEQFF
DNA: TGCGCCAGCAGACATAACAGACTAGCGGGAATAAATGAGCAGTTCTTC

size: -
V: TRBV4-2
J: TRBJ2-3
D: TRBD2
CDR3: CASSHSLGGAVDTQYF
DNA: TGTGCCAGCAGCCATTCCCTCGGGGGGGCCGTGGATACGCAGTATTTT

size: -
V: TRBV7-3
J: TRBJ2-3
D: -
CDR3: CASSPQAGTDTQYF
DNA: TGTGCCAGCAGCCCACAGGCGGGCACAGATACGCAGTATTTT

size: -
V: TRBV5-1
J: TRBJ2-7
D: -
CDR3: CASSWTARPQLYEQYF
DNA: TGCGCCAGCAGCTGGACAGCGAGGCCCCAACTCTACGAGCAGTACTTC

size: -
V: TRBV19
J: TRBJ1-5
D: -
CDR3: CASTLGSGGDQPQHF
DNA: TGTGCCAGTACCCTCGGATCAGGTGGCGATCAGCCCCAGCATTTT

size: -
V: TRBV27
J: TRBJ2-5
D: TRBD2
CDR3: CASSLYGRGDQYF
DNA: TGTGCCAGCTCCCTTTACGGGCGGGGGGACCAGTACTTC

size: -
V: TRBV19
J: TRBJ2-2
D: -
CDR3: CASSNGRGLNTGELFF
DNA: TGTGCCAGTAGTAATGGCAGGGGCCTTAACACCGGGGAGCTGTTTTTT

size: -
V: TRBV11-2
J: TRBJ2-1
D: -
CDR3: CASSTSDSYNEQFF
DNA: TGTGCCAGCAGCACATCCGACAGCTACAATGAGCAGTTCTTC

size: -
V: TRBV5-1
J: TRBJ2-3
D: -
CDR3: CASSLFPGGTDTQYF
DNA: TGCGCCAGCAGCCTGTTCCCGGGGGGCACAGATACGCAGTATTTT

size: -
V: TRBV18
J: TRBJ1-4
D: -
CDR3: CASSRTGSTNEKLFF
DNA: TGTGCCAGCTCACGAACGGGGTCAACTAATGAAAAACTGTTTTTT

size: -
V: TRBV28
J: TRBJ1-2
D: TRBD1
CDR3: CASSDIGTGFYGYTF
DNA: TGTGCCAGCAGCGACATCGGGACAGGCTTCTATGGCTACACCTTC

size: -
V: TRBV28
J: TRBJ1-6
D: -
CDR3: CASSLLGQGLSPLHF
DNA: TGTGCCAGCAGTTTATTGGGGCAGGGCCTATCACCCCTCCACTTT

size: -
V: TRBV7-8
J: TRBJ1-2
D: TRBD1
CDR3: CASSLGTGGNYGYTF
DNA: TGTGCCAGCAGCTTAGGGACAGGGGGCAACTATGGCTACACCTTC

size: -
V: TRBV7-9
J: TRBJ1-2
D: -
CDR3: CASSWQDYGYTF
DNA: TGTGCCAGCAGCTGGCAGGACTATGGCTACACCTTC

size: -
V: TRBV7-6
J: TRBJ2-1
D: -
CDR3: CASSPMEVEQFF
DNA: TGTGCCAGCAGCCCTATGGAGGTTGAGCAGTTCTTC

size: -
V: TRBV27
J: TRBJ2-3
D: TRBD2
CDR3: CASSITTSGGASDTQYF
DNA: TGTGCCAGCTCTATTACCACTAGCGGGGGGGCCTCAGATACGCAGTATTTT

size: -
V: TRBV7-6
J: TRBJ2-5
D: TRBD2
CDR3: CASSRGGAQETQYF
DNA: TGTGCCAGCAGCCGGGGGGGGGCCCAAGAGACCCAGTACTTC

size: -
V: TRBV4-3
J: TRBJ2-7
D: TRBD2
CDR3: CASSQEAAGLVYEQYF
DNA: TGCGCCAGCAGCCAAGAAGCGGCGGGACTAGTTTACGAGCAGTACTTC

size: -
V: TRBV7-2
J: TRBJ2-7
D: TRBD1
CDR3: CASSSGQGGEQYF
DNA: TGTGCCAGCAGCTCTGGACAGGGCGGCGAGCAGTACTTC

size: -
V: TRBV13
J: TRBJ2-7
D: -
CDR3: CASSPRGGIPYEQYF
DNA: TGTGCCAGCAGCCCCAGGGGTGGAATCCCCTACGAGCAGTACTTC

size: -
V: TRBV5-4
J: TRBJ2-3
D: TRBD1
CDR3: CASSTYRGSTDTQYF
DNA: TGTGCCAGCAGCACATACAGGGGTAGCACAGATACGCAGTATTTT

size: once
V: TRBV6-4
J: TRBJ2-3
D: TRBD2
CDR3: CASRATSISDTQYF
DNA: TGTGCCAGCAGGGCGACTAGCATTTCAGATACGCAGTATTTT

size: -
V: TRBV7-2
J: TRBJ2-5
D: -
CDR3: CASRHPGEETQYF
DNA: TGTGCCAGCAGACATCCGGGGGAGGAGACCCAGTACTTC

size: -
V: TRBV7-2
J: TRBJ2-1
D: TRBD2
CDR3: CASSLRLAVEQFF
DNA: TGTGCCAGCAGCTTACGACTAGCTGTTGAGCAGTTCTTC

size: few
V: TRBV19
J: TRBJ1-1
D: -
CDR3: CASSVFQDSGTEAFF
DNA: TGTGCCAGTAGTGTCTTTCAGGACAGCGGCACTGAAGCTTTCTTT

size: -
V: TRBV4-2
J: TRBJ2-7
D: -
CDR3: CASSQDPGVYEQYF
DNA: TGTGCCAGCAGCCAAGATCCGGGGGTCTACGAGCAGTACTTC

size: -
V: TRBV4-2
J: TRBJ2-7
D: -
CDR3: CASSPGYEQYF
DNA: TGTGCCAGCAGCCCCGGCTACGAGCAGTACTTC

size: -
V: TRBV6-1
J: TRBJ2-1
D: -
CDR3: CASRRRTVNEQFF
DNA: TGTGCCAGCAGGAGAAGGACAGTCAATGAGCAGTTCTTC

size: -
V: TRBV6-1
J: TRBJ2-7
D: TRBD2
CDR3: CASSEISGRIYEQYF
DNA: TGTGCCAGCAGTGAAATCAGCGGGAGAATCTACGAGCAGTACTTC

size: -
V: TRBV4-3
J: TRBJ2-1
D: TRBD1
CDR3: CASSLRQGATYNEQFF
DNA: TGCGCCAGCAGCTTGAGACAGGGGGCTACCTACAATGAGCAGTTCTTC

size: -
V: TRBV27
J: TRBJ2-1
D: TRBD2
CDR3: CASSSTPTSQRGYYNEQFF
DNA: TGTGCCAGCAGTTCCACACCCACCTCCCAGCGGGGGTACTACAATGAGCAGTTCTTC

size: -
V: TRBV7-3
J: TRBJ2-3
D: TRBD2
CDR3: CASSRTSGRTDTQYF
DNA: TGTGCCAGCAGTCGGACTAGCGGGAGAACAGATACGCAGTATTTT

size: -
V: TRBV6-1
J: TRBJ1-2
D: -
CDR3: CASSDYRADGYTF
DNA: TGTGCCAGCAGTGACTACAGGGCAGATGGCTACACCTTC

size: few
V: TRBV9
J: TRBJ2-2
D: TRBD2
CDR3: CASSVGGLAPGELFF
DNA: TGTGCCAGCAGCGTAGGTGGACTAGCTCCCGGGGAGCTGTTTTTT

size: -
V: TRBV2
J: TRBJ2-7
D: TRBD2
CDR3: CARRGGAYEQYF
DNA: TGTGCCAGGCGCGGGGGGGCATACGAGCAGTACTTC

size: -
V: TRBV7-9
J: TRBJ2-1
D: -
CDR3: CASSLKLGGYNEQFF
DNA: TGTGCCAGCAGCTTAAAGCTAGGGGGCTACAATGAGCAGTTCTTC

size: few
V: TRBV7-3
J: TRBJ2-1
D: TRBD2
CDR3: CASSSGLAGSSYNEQFF
DNA: TGTGCCAGCAGCTCCGGACTAGCGGGCTCCTCCTACAATGAGCAGTTCTTC

size: -
V: TRBV6-5
J: TRBJ2-7
D: -
CDR3: CASSYLQGSIGEQYF
DNA: TGTGCCAGCAGTTACCTGCAGGGTTCCATCGGCGAGCAGTACTTC

size: few
V: TRBV6-5
J: TRBJ2-1
D: TRBD1
CDR3: CASSYPDRPNEQFF
DNA: TGTGCCAGCAGTTACCCGGACAGGCCGAATGAGCAGTTCTTC

size: -
V: TRBV25-1
J: TRBJ2-3
D: -
CDR3: CALGREGTDTQYF
DNA: TGTGCCCTCGGAAGGGAGGGCACAGATACGCAGTATTTT

size: -
V: TRBV4-3
J: TRBJ2-1
D: TRBD1
CDR3: CASSRRDRGLNNEQFF
DNA: TGCGCCAGCAGCCGCCGGGACAGGGGGCTTAACAATGAGCAGTTCTTC

size: once
V: TRBV6-6
J: TRBJ1-1
D: -
CDR3: CASELQNTEAFF
DNA: TGTGCCAGCGAACTCCAGAACACTGAAGCTTTCTTT

size: few
V: TRBV5-1
J: TRBJ2-1
D: TRBD2
CDR3: CASSRSPGTTYNEQFF
DNA: TGCGCCAGCAGCAGATCCCCCGGGACTACCTACAATGAGCAGTTCTTC

size: -
V: TRBV29-1
J: TRBJ1-5
D: -
CDR3: CSVVDTGYNQPQHF
DNA: TGCAGCGTTGTAGATACAGGGTACAATCAGCCCCAGCATTTT

size: -
V: TRBV9
J: TRBJ1-2
D: -
CDR3: CASSDLRGGYGYTF
DNA: TGTGCCAGCAGCGATTTAAGGGGGGGCTATGGCTACACCTTC

size: -
V: TRBV2
J: TRBJ1-2
D: -
CDR3: CASSELGHNNYGYTF
DNA: TGTGCCAGCAGTGAATTGGGACACAACAACTATGGCTACACCTTC

size: -
V: TRBV5-8
J: TRBJ1-1
D: TRBD1
CDR3: CASSFGTGRTEAFF
DNA: TGTGCCAGCAGCTTCGGGACAGGTAGAACTGAAGCTTTCTTT

size: -
V: TRBV7-8
J: TRBJ2-1
D: TRBD1
CDR3: CASSLGTGVSSYNEQFF
DNA: TGTGCCAGCAGCCTTGGTACAGGGGTCAGCTCCTACAATGAGCAGTTCTTC

size: few
V: TRBV7-2
J: TRBJ1-6
D: -
CDR3: CASSATSTRGSVYNSPLHF
DNA: TGTGCCAGCAGCGCCACATCTACCAGAGGTTCTGTCTATAATTCACCCCTCCACTTT

size: few
V: TRBV4-3
J: TRBJ1-1
D: -
CDR3: CASSSNGEGRTEAFF
DNA: TGCGCCAGCAGTTCAAACGGGGAGGGAAGAACTGAAGCTTTCTTT

size: -
V: TRBV30
J: TRBJ1-2
D: -
CDR3: CAWRWVDSSYRWGYTF
DNA: TGTGCCTGGAGGTGGGTTGACAGCTCGTATCGTTGGGGCTACACCTTC

size: -
V: TRBV6-6
J: TRBJ2-1
D: TRBD2
CDR3: CASSQIGGNYNEQFF
DNA: TGTGCCAGCAGCCAGATCGGGGGGAACTACAATGAGCAGTTCTTC

size: -
V: TRBV13
J: TRBJ2-1
D: TRBD2
CDR3: CASSQGLAGTFGDEEQFF
DNA: TGTGCCAGCAGCCAGGGACTAGCGGGCACGTTTGGCGATGAAGAGCAGTTCTTC

size: -
V: TRBV27
J: TRBJ2-1
D: TRBD1
CDR3: CASSFLPLDRGYNEQFF
DNA: TGTGCCAGCAGTTTCCTCCCACTGGACAGGGGTTACAATGAGCAGTTCTTC

size: -
V: TRBV28
J: TRBJ2-7
D: -
CDR3: CASSTSYEQYF
DNA: TGTGCCAGCAGTACCTCCTACGAGCAGTACTTC